A selection of T cell receptor beta chains follows, all from one sample in a study of regulatory T cells in long-lasting Graves disease. A single record per CDR3 protein comes from TCRdb applying MiXCR to the multiplex PCR reads. The table has 520,000 or so distinct CDR3 sequences, around 12% seen once. These sequences were also reported in another study, on T cells in Graves' hyperthyroidism and ophthalmopathy.

The starting material was peripheral blood mononuclear cells (PBMCs), obtained at new diagnosis, from a patient treated with antithyroid drugs. The origin of the receptors is a woman aged 25 to 45 with Graves disease. The CDR3 runs from the conserved cysteine through the conserved F or W. D genes are given only for firm matches. Clone size is not always given. Where it is, it says once, few, many or a class for expanded clones.

CDR3aa: CSALAGGPTTGELFF; CDR3nt: TGCAGCGCCTTAGCGGGAGGGCCCACCACCGGGGAGCTGTTTTTT; j_gene: TRBJ2-2; abundance: -; v_gene: TRBV29-1; d_gene: TRBD2
CDR3aa: CASSYPVIVGSDLSSYNEQFF; CDR3nt: TGTGCCAGCAGTTACCCCGTGATCGTCGGGAGCGACCTAAGCTCCTACAATGAGCAGTTCTTC; j_gene: TRBJ2-1; abundance: many; v_gene: TRBV6-2/TRBV6-3; d_gene: -
CDR3aa: CASSEDWTGQPQHF; CDR3nt: TGTGCCAGCAGTGAGGATTGGACGGGGCAGCCCCAGCATTTT; j_gene: TRBJ1-5; abundance: once; v_gene: TRBV2; d_gene: -
CDR3aa: CASSYGWGGQPQHF; CDR3nt: TGTGCCAGCAGTTACGGGTGGGGAGGTCAGCCCCAGCATTTT; j_gene: TRBJ1-5; abundance: many; v_gene: TRBV6-2/TRBV6-3; d_gene: -
CDR3aa: CASSQHGGNTIYF; CDR3nt: TGTGCCAGCAGCCAACACGGTGGAAACACCATATATTTT; j_gene: TRBJ1-3; abundance: many; v_gene: TRBV3-1; d_gene: -
CDR3aa: CASSQDVAEALSYEQYF; CDR3nt: TGTGCCAGCAGCCAAGATGTAGCGGAGGCCCTATCCTACGAGCAGTACTTC; j_gene: TRBJ2-7; abundance: many; v_gene: TRBV3-1; d_gene: -
CDR3aa: CAGSDGTSYEQYF; CDR3nt: TGTGCCGGGAGTGACGGGACCTCCTACGAGCAGTACTTC; j_gene: TRBJ2-7; abundance: many; v_gene: TRBV28; d_gene: -
CDR3aa: CASSERLAGRNEQFF; CDR3nt: TGTGCCAGCAGTGAGCGGCTAGCGGGCCGGAATGAGCAGTTCTTC; j_gene: TRBJ2-1; abundance: many; v_gene: TRBV2; d_gene: TRBD2
CDR3aa: CASSFLLTGANVLTF; CDR3nt: TGTGCCAGCAGCTTTTTATTAACTGGGGCCAACGTCCTGACTTTC; j_gene: TRBJ2-6; abundance: -; v_gene: TRBV5-5; d_gene: -
CDR3aa: CASSLPSGGREQFF; CDR3nt: TGTGCCAGCAGCTTGCCTAGTGGCGGTCGGGAGCAGTTCTTC; j_gene: TRBJ2-1; abundance: few; v_gene: TRBV7-2; d_gene: -
CDR3aa: CSGGRTGYYNEQFF; CDR3nt: TGCAGCGGGGGCCGGACAGGGTACTACAATGAGCAGTTCTTC; j_gene: TRBJ2-1; abundance: -; v_gene: TRBV29-1; d_gene: TRBD1
CDR3aa: CASSGSREGGYTF; CDR3nt: TGTGCCAGCTCCGGATCGAGGGAAGGTGGCTACACCTTC; j_gene: TRBJ1-2; abundance: -; v_gene: TRBV6-1; d_gene: -
CDR3aa: CASSPQTGVYEQYF; CDR3nt: TGTGCCAGCAGCCCCCAGACAGGGGTCTACGAGCAGTACTTC; j_gene: TRBJ2-7; abundance: many; v_gene: TRBV11-2; d_gene: TRBD1
CDR3aa: CASSRGPDSAYSYNEQFF; CDR3nt: TGTGCCAGCAGCAGAGGCCCAGATAGCGCGTATTCCTACAATGAGCAGTTCTTC; j_gene: TRBJ2-1; abundance: -; v_gene: TRBV11-3; d_gene: -
CDR3aa: CASHGWGTGGNEQYF; CDR3nt: TGTGCCAGCCATGGTTGGGGGACAGGGGGCAACGAGCAGTACTTC; j_gene: TRBJ2-7; abundance: many; v_gene: TRBV18; d_gene: TRBD1
CDR3aa: CASSLGRDGTYEQYF; CDR3nt: TGCGCCAGCAGCTTGGGGCGGGACGGAACCTACGAGCAGTACTTC; j_gene: TRBJ2-7; abundance: many; v_gene: TRBV5-1; d_gene: -
CDR3aa: CSVNWDSSTDTQYF; CDR3nt: TGCAGCGTCAACTGGGACTCAAGCACAGATACGCAGTATTTT; j_gene: TRBJ2-3; abundance: few; v_gene: TRBV29-1; d_gene: -
CDR3aa: CASSHFSIGRPAYEQYF; CDR3nt: TGTGCCAGCAGCCACTTCAGTATCGGGAGGCCTGCCTACGAGCAGTACTTC; j_gene: TRBJ2-7; abundance: many; v_gene: TRBV13; d_gene: TRBD2
CDR3aa: CASSYSIVRGRLGTEAFF; CDR3nt: TGTGCCAGCAGTTACTCGATAGTTCGGGGGCGGCTCGGCACTGAAGCTTTCTTT; j_gene: TRBJ1-1; abundance: many; v_gene: TRBV6-2/TRBV6-3; d_gene: -
CDR3aa: CASSPFDNNYGYTF; CDR3nt: TGTGCCAGCTCACCATTCGACAATAACTATGGCTACACCTTC; j_gene: TRBJ1-2; abundance: -; v_gene: TRBV18; d_gene: -
CDR3aa: CASSFVPSGTEAFF; CDR3nt: TGTGCCAGCAGTTTCGTCCCGTCGGGCACTGAAGCTTTCTTT; j_gene: TRBJ1-1; abundance: many; v_gene: TRBV6-5; d_gene: -
CDR3aa: CASSPTSGGANEQFF; CDR3nt: TGTGCCAGCAGCCCGACTAGCGGGGGGGCAAATGAGCAGTTCTTC; j_gene: TRBJ2-1; abundance: -; v_gene: TRBV7-2; d_gene: TRBD2
CDR3aa: CATSGGGGRPDKTSPGGSYNEQFF; CDR3nt: TGTGCCACCAGTGGGGGGGGAGGTCGTCCGGACAAGACGAGCCCCGGGGGTTCCTACAATGAGCAGTTCTTC; j_gene: TRBJ2-1; abundance: many; v_gene: TRBV24-1; d_gene: TRBD2
CDR3aa: CASSRGQGSPLHF; CDR3nt: TGTGCCAGCAGCCGTGGACAGGGATCACCCCTCCACTTT; j_gene: TRBJ1-6; abundance: many; v_gene: TRBV28; d_gene: TRBD1
CDR3aa: CASGADRNYGYTF; CDR3nt: TGTGCCAGCGGCGCAGACAGGAACTATGGCTACACCTTC; j_gene: TRBJ1-2; abundance: -; v_gene: TRBV2; d_gene: -
CDR3aa: CASGGQGYEQFF; CDR3nt: TGTGCCAGCGGGGGACAGGGTTATGAGCAGTTCTTC; j_gene: TRBJ2-1; abundance: many; v_gene: TRBV2; d_gene: TRBD1
CDR3aa: CASSQRGYTGELFF; CDR3nt: TGTGCCAGCAGCCAAAGGGGTTACACCGGGGAGCTGTTTTTT; j_gene: TRBJ2-2; abundance: -; v_gene: TRBV3-1; d_gene: -
CDR3aa: CASSLGQGYNSPLHF; CDR3nt: TGTGCCAGCAGCTTGGGACAGGGGTATAATTCACCCCTCCACTTT; j_gene: TRBJ1-6; abundance: many; v_gene: TRBV5-6; d_gene: TRBD1
CDR3aa: CAWSVERRLGNEQFF; CDR3nt: TGTGCCTGGAGTGTCGAGCGCCGCTTGGGCAATGAGCAGTTCTTC; j_gene: TRBJ2-1; abundance: few; v_gene: TRBV30; d_gene: -
CDR3aa: CASSFEGYDYGYTF; CDR3nt: TGTGCCAGCAGTTTTGAGGGGTATGACTATGGCTACACCTTC; j_gene: TRBJ1-2; abundance: -; v_gene: TRBV6-2/TRBV6-3; d_gene: -
CDR3aa: CASSYSTQGGTEAFF; CDR3nt: TGTGCCAGCAGTTACTCGACGCAGGGGGGGACTGAAGCTTTCTTT; j_gene: TRBJ1-1; abundance: many; v_gene: TRBV6-2/TRBV6-3; d_gene: TRBD1
CDR3aa: CASSADIPGLGEKLFF; CDR3nt: TGTGCCAGCAGTGCGGACATTCCAGGGTTGGGTGAAAAACTGTTTTTT; j_gene: TRBJ1-4; abundance: many; v_gene: TRBV6-1; d_gene: -
CDR3aa: CASSTPGLTDTQYF; CDR3nt: TGTGCCAGCAGTACACCGGGACTCACAGATACGCAGTATTTT; j_gene: TRBJ2-3; abundance: many; v_gene: TRBV7-9; d_gene: -
CDR3aa: CASSPQTLYFAEAFF; CDR3nt: TGTGCCAGCAGCCCTCAGACTCTCTACTTTGCTGAAGCTTTCTTT; j_gene: TRBJ1-1; abundance: -; v_gene: TRBV7-8; d_gene: -
CDR3aa: CASSLKGYPSYEQYF; CDR3nt: TGTGCCAGCAGCTTGAAGGGATACCCGTCCTACGAGCAGTACTTC; j_gene: TRBJ2-7; abundance: many; v_gene: TRBV11-2; d_gene: -
CDR3aa: CASSQAEPQETQYF; CDR3nt: TGTGCCAGCAGCCAAGCGGAACCTCAAGAGACCCAGTACTTC; j_gene: TRBJ2-5; abundance: many; v_gene: TRBV9; d_gene: -
CDR3aa: CASLRGGTNSYNEQFF; CDR3nt: TGTGCCAGCCTGAGGGGAGGGACCAACTCCTACAATGAGCAGTTCTTC; j_gene: TRBJ2-1; abundance: many; v_gene: TRBV2; d_gene: TRBD2
CDR3aa: CATSDVLGRNEQFF; CDR3nt: TGTGCCACCAGTGATGTGCTAGGGCGCAATGAGCAGTTCTTC; j_gene: TRBJ2-1; abundance: many; v_gene: TRBV24-1; d_gene: -
CDR3aa: CASSRRLDRVTEAFF; CDR3nt: TGCGCCAGCAGCCGCAGACTCGACAGGGTCACTGAAGCTTTCTTT; j_gene: TRBJ1-1; abundance: few; v_gene: TRBV4-1; d_gene: TRBD1
CDR3aa: CASSFLSAGGNTEAFF; CDR3nt: TGTGCCAGCAGCTTCTTAAGTGCGGGTGGGAACACTGAAGCTTTCTTT; j_gene: TRBJ1-1; abundance: many; v_gene: TRBV11-1; d_gene: -
CDR3aa: CASRQTGTHNSPLHF; CDR3nt: TGTGCCAGCAGACAGACAGGGACCCATAATTCACCCCTCCACTTT; j_gene: TRBJ1-6; abundance: many; v_gene: TRBV12-3/TRBV12-4; d_gene: TRBD1
CDR3aa: CASSYGGLYMGDEQFF; CDR3nt: TGTGCCAGCAGTTACGGGGGACTTTATATGGGGGATGAGCAGTTCTTC; j_gene: TRBJ2-1; abundance: many; v_gene: TRBV6-5; d_gene: -
CDR3aa: CASSPQSSGNRETQYF; CDR3nt: TGTGCCAGCTCACCACAGTCTAGCGGGAATCGAGAGACCCAGTACTTC; j_gene: TRBJ2-5; abundance: -; v_gene: TRBV18; d_gene: TRBD2
CDR3aa: CASSFRGAYGYTF; CDR3nt: TGTGCCAGCAGCTTCAGGGGGGCCTATGGCTACACCTTC; j_gene: TRBJ1-2; abundance: many; v_gene: TRBV27; d_gene: TRBD1
CDR3aa: CASSYSGSGSYEQYF; CDR3nt: TGTGCCAGCAGTTACTCTGGGTCCGGCTCCTACGAGCAGTACTTC; j_gene: TRBJ2-7; abundance: -; v_gene: TRBV6-9; d_gene: -
CDR3aa: CASRTLAGSSYEQYF; CDR3nt: TGTGCCAGCAGAACCCTAGCGGGATCCTCCTACGAGCAGTACTTC; j_gene: TRBJ2-7; abundance: many; v_gene: TRBV11-2; d_gene: TRBD2
CDR3aa: CAISELAGTYNEQFF; CDR3nt: TGTGCCATCAGTGAGCTAGCGGGAACCTACAATGAGCAGTTCTTC; j_gene: TRBJ2-1; abundance: many; v_gene: TRBV10-3; d_gene: TRBD2
CDR3aa: CASSVDLSDTQYF; CDR3nt: TGTGCCAGCAGCGTTGACCTCTCAGATACGCAGTATTTT; j_gene: TRBJ2-3; abundance: -; v_gene: TRBV9; d_gene: -
CDR3aa: CASSLQGLGRDEQFF; CDR3nt: TGCGCCAGCAGCTTACAAGGACTAGGCCGGGATGAGCAGTTCTTC; j_gene: TRBJ2-1; abundance: few; v_gene: TRBV5-1; d_gene: TRBD2
CDR3aa: CASSQDRYSEQYF; CDR3nt: TGCGCCAGCAGCCAAGATCGGTACTCCGAGCAGTACTTC; j_gene: TRBJ2-7; abundance: many; v_gene: TRBV4-1; d_gene: -
CDR3aa: CASSRTGTETQYF; CDR3nt: TGTGCCAGCAGCAGGACAGGCACGGAGACGCAGTATTTT; j_gene: TRBJ2-3; abundance: many; v_gene: TRBV12-3/TRBV12-4; d_gene: TRBD1
CDR3aa: CSAREPTSVDTQYF; CDR3nt: TGCAGTGCTAGGGAGCCCACGAGCGTAGATACGCAGTATTTT; j_gene: TRBJ2-3; abundance: many; v_gene: TRBV20-1; d_gene: -
CDR3aa: CASSEGYNEQFF; CDR3nt: TGTGCCAGCAGTGAGGGATACAATGAGCAGTTCTTC; j_gene: TRBJ2-1; abundance: many; v_gene: TRBV25-1; d_gene: -
CDR3aa: CASSLSGGRLAGGRRGNEQFF; CDR3nt: TGTGCCAGCAGCTTAAGCGGGGGGCGGCTAGCGGGAGGGCGACGCGGGAATGAGCAGTTCTTC; j_gene: TRBJ2-1; abundance: many; v_gene: TRBV13; d_gene: TRBD2
CDR3aa: CATHLRGGTEAFF; CDR3nt: TGTGCCACTCACCTCCGCGGGGGCACTGAAGCTTTCTTT; j_gene: TRBJ1-1; abundance: -; v_gene: TRBV19; d_gene: -
CDR3aa: CASPRDGLAGYNEQFF; CDR3nt: TGTGCCAGCCCCCGGGATGGGCTAGCGGGATACAATGAGCAGTTCTTC; j_gene: TRBJ2-1; abundance: -; v_gene: TRBV27; d_gene: TRBD2
CDR3aa: CASSVISGSGSYTQYF; CDR3nt: TGTGCCAGCAGCGTGATCAGCGGGAGCGGGTCTTATACGCAGTATTTT; j_gene: TRBJ2-3; abundance: many; v_gene: TRBV28; d_gene: TRBD2
CDR3aa: CASSPHQAGEAGELFF; CDR3nt: TGTGCCAGCTCACCTCATCAAGCGGGAGAGGCCGGGGAGCTGTTTTTT; j_gene: TRBJ2-2; abundance: few; v_gene: TRBV18; d_gene: TRBD2
CDR3aa: CSARDFGAGTYNEQFF; CDR3nt: TGCAGTGCTAGAGATTTTGGAGCGGGGACTTACAATGAGCAGTTCTTC; j_gene: TRBJ2-1; abundance: many; v_gene: TRBV20-1; d_gene: TRBD2